The clone carrying this T cell receptor beta chain has only a few counts. Its antigen is still unknown. Assay used: immunoSEQ multiplex PCR; TCRdb lists only in-frame clones, some missing. The profile shows about 140,000 clones, 85% to 90% of them singletons. The data were obtained in a study of cytomegalovirus exposure and HLA in healthy donors. The V gene lost 3 bases and the J gene lost 6 bases, with 15 bases spanning the gap. This CDR3 has 14 residues. Germline lookup yields CDR1 MDHEN and CDR2 SYDVKM. Whole-study results and caveats: Cytomegalovirus-associated status was assigned to some 160 TCR beta chains. In vitro, a few CMV-associated chains proved specific for CMV antigens.

The V and J genes are TRBV28 and TRBJ2-7, with D perhaps TRBD2 (6 bases). The sequencing input was PBMCs. The TCR comes from a man aged 18 to 29 in good health and CMV-seronegative. The CDR3 spells CASSFSRGSAEQYF. DNA for the CDR3: TGTGCCAGCAGTTTTTCGCGGGGTTCGGCCGAGCAGTACTTC.